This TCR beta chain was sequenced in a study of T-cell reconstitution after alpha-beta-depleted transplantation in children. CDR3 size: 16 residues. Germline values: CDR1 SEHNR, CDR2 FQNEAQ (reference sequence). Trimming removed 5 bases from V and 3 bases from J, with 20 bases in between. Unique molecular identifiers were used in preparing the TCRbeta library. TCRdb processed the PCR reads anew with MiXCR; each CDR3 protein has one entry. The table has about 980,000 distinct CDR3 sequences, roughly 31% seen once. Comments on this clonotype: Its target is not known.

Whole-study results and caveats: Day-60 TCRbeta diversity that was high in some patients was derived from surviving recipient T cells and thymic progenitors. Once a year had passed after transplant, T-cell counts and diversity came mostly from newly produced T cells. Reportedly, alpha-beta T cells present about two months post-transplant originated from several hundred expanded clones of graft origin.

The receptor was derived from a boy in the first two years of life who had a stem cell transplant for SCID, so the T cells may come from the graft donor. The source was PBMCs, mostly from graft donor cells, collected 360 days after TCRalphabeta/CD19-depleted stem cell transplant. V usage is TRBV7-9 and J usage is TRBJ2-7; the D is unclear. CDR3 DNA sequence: TGTGCCAGCAGCCATTTTGAGCTCCCCTTACTCTACGAGCAGTACTTC. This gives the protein CASSHFELPLLYEQYF.